The clone carrying this T cell receptor beta chain was recorded a few times. The target antigen is unknown. This sample was included in a study of identical twins. The donors were all healthy and Caucasian. Unique molecular identifiers were present on the cDNA, and a universal primer site came from template switching. TCRdb fed the 5' RACE reads into MiXCR, producing one record per CDR3 protein. The table includes about 280,000 distinct CDR3 sequences, under 9% detected once. The study's findings and limits: Without tracking the same donors, conclusions rested on cross-sectional statistical analysis.

The ends lost 3 bases at V and 5 bases at J; junction bases unmatched: 7. CDR1 KGHDR and CDR2 SFDVKD come from the germline V gene. The CDR3 runs 16 residues. Separately, the same data were catalogued under a study of yellow fever vaccine responses in identical twins. As that report states: Each twin's T cell response to the vaccine was reported to look partly convergent and partly personalized.

The source of this sequence is a woman younger than 35 in good health. The specimen was memory (CD45RO+) T cells sorted from blood. This rearrangement joins TRBV24-1 to TRBJ2-2, with TRBD2 matching over 8 bases. The chain's CDR3 is CATSDPPGGPTGELFF. The CDR3 DNA is TGTGCCACCAGTGATCCCCCGGGAGGGCCAACCGGGGAGCTGTTTTTT.